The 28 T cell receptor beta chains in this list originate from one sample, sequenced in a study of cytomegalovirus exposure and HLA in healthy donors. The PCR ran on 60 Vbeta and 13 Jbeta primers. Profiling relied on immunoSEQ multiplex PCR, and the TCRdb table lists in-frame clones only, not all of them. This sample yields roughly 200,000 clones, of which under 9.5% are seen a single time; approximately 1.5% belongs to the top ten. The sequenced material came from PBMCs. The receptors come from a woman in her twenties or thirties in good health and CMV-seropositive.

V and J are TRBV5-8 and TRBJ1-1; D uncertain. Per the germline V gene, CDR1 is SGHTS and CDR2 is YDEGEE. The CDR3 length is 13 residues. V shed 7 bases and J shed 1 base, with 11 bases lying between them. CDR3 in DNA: TGTGCCAGCGGTCAGGTGGGGAACACTGAAGCTTTCTTT. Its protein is CASGQVGNTEAFF.

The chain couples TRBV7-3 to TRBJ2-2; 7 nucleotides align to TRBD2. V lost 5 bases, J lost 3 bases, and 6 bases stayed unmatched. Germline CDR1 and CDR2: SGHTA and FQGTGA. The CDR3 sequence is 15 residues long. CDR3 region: CASSPRLADTGELFF. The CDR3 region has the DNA TGTGCCAGCAGCCCCCGACTAGCAGACACCGGGGAGCTGTTTTTT.

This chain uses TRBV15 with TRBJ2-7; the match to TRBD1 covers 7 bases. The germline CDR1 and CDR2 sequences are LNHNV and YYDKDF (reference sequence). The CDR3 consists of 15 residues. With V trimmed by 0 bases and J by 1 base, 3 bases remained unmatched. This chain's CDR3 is CATSREETGSYEQYF. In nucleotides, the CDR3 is TGTGCCACCAGCAGAGAAGAGACAGGGTCCTACGAGCAGTACTTC.

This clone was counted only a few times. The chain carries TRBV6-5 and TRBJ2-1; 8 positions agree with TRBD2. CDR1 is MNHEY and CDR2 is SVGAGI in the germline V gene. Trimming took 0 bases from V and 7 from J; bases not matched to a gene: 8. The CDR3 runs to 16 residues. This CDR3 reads CASSYSGPGGGNEQFF. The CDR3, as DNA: TGTGCCAGCAGTTACTCGGGCCCGGGGGGGGGAAATGAGCAGTTCTTC.

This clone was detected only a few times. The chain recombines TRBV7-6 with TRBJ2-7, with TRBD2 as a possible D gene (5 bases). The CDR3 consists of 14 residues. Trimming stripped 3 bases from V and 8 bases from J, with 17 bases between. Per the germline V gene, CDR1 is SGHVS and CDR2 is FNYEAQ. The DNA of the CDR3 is TGTGCCAGCAGCTTCGGTAGCGCCTCCCTCCAGCAGTACTTC. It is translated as CASSFGSASLQQYF. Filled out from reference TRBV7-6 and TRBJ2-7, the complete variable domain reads GAGVSQSPRYKVTKRGQDVALRCDPISGHVSLYWYRQALGQGPEFLTYFNYEAQQDKSGLPNDRFSAERPEGSISTLTIQRTEQRDSAMYRCASSFGSASLQQYFGPGTRLTVT.

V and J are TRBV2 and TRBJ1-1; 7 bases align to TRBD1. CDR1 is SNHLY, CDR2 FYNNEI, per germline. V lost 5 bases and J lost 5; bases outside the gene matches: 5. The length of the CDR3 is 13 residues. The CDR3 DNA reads TGTGCCAGCAGTATAGAACAGGGGACTGAAGCTTTCTTT. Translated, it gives CASSIEQGTEAFF.

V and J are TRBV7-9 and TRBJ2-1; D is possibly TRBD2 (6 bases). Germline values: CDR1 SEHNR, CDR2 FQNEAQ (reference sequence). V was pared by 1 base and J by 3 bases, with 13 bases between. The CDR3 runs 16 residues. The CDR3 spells CASSLVDGSRYNEQFF. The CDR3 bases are TGTGCCAGCAGCTTAGTGGACGGGAGCCGCTACAATGAGCAGTTCTTC.

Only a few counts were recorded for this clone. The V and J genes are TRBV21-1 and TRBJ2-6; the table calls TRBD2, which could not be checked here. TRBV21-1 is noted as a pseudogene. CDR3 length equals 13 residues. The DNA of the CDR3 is TGTGCCAGCAGAGTAGCTGGGGCCAACGTCCTGACTTTC. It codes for CASRVAGANVLTF.

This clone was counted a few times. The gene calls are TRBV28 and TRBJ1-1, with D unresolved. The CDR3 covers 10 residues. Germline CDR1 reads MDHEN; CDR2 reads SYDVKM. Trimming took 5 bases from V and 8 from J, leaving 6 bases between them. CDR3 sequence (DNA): TGTGCCAGCAGTACACAAGAAGCTTTCTTT. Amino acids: CASSTQEAFF.

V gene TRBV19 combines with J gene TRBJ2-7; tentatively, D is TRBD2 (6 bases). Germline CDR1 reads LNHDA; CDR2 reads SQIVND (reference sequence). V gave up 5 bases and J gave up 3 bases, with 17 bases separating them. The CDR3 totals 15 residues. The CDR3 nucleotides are TGTGCCAGTAGTGGGGGGAGCGGAATAGGCTACGAGCAGTACTTC. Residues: CASSGGSGIGYEQYF.

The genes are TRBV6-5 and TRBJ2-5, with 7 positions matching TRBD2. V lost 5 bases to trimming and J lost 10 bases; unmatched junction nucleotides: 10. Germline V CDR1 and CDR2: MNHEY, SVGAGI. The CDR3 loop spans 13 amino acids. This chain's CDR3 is CASSNPREGNQYF. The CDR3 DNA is TGTGCCAGCAGTAACCCTAGGGAGGGGAACCAGTACTTC.

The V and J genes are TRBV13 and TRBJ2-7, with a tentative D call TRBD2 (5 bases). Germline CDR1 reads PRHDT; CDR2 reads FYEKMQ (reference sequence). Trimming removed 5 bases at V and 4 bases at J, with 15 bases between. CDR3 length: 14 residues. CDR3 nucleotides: TGTGCCAGCAGCGTTCCGGGAAGTAAGTACGAGCAGTACTTC. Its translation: CASSVPGSKYEQYF.

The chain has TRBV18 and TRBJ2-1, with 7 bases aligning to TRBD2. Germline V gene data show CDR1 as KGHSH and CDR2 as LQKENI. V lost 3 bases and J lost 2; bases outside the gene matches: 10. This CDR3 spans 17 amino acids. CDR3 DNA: TGTGCCAGCTCACCTCTGGGTAGCGGGTCCCCCTACAATGAGCAGTTCTTC. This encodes CASSPLGSGSPYNEQFF.

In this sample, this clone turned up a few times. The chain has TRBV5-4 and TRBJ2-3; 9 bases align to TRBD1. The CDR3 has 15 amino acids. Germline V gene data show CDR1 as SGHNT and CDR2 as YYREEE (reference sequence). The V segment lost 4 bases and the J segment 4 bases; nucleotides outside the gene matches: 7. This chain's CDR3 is CASSPTRTGADTQYF. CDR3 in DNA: TGTGCCAGCAGCCCAACCAGGACAGGGGCAGATACGCAGTATTTT.

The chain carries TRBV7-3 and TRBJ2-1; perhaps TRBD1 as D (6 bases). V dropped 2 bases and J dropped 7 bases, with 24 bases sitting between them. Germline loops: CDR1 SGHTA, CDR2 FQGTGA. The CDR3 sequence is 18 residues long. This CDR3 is CASSLRLQGKGPLNEQFF. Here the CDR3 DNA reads TGTGCCAGCAGCTTACGTCTCCAGGGGAAGGGTCCCTTGAATGAGCAGTTCTTC.

CDR3 region: CASSKSRGLPGANVLTF. CDR3 DNA: TGTGCCAGCAGCAAGAGCAGGGGGCTGCCTGGGGCCAACGTCCTGACTTTC. This chain links TRBV21-1 with TRBJ2-6; TRBD1, the table's D call, was not compared with the DNA. TRBV21-1 has pseudogene status. The CDR3 loop spans 17 amino acids.

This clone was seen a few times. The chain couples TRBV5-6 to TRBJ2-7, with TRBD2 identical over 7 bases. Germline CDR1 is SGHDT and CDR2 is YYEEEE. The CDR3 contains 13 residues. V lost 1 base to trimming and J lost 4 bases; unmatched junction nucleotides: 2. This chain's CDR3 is CASSLRGEYEQYF. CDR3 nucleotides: TGTGCCAGCAGCTTGCGGGGGGAGTACGAGCAGTACTTC.

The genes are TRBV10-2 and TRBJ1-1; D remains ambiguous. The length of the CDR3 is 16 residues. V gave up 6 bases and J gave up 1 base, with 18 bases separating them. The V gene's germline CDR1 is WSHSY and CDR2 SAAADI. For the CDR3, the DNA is TGCGCCAGCAGAGTAACCCCTGGACGGGAGAACACTGAAGCTTTCTTT. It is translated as CASRVTPGRENTEAFF.

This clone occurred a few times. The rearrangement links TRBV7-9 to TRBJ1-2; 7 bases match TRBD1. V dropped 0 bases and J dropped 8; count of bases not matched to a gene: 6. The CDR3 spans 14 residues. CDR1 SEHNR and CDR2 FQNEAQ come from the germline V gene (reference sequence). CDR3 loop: CASSLAGQGEGYTF. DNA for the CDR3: TGTGCCAGCAGCTTAGCTGGGCAGGGGGAAGGCTACACCTTC.

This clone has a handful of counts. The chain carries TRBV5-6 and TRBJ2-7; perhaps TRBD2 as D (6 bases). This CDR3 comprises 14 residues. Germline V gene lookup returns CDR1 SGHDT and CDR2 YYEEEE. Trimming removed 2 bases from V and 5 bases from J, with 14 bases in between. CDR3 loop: CASSFWRGGDEQYF. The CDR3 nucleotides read TGTGCCAGCAGCTTCTGGCGGGGAGGAGACGAGCAGTACTTC.

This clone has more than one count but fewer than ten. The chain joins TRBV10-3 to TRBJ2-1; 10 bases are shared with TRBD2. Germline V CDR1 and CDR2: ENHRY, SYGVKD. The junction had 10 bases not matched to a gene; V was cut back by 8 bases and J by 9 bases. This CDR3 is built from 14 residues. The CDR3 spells CAILEREGLSEQFF. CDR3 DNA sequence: TGTGCCATCCTAGAGCGGGAGGGCCTGAGTGAGCAGTTCTTC.

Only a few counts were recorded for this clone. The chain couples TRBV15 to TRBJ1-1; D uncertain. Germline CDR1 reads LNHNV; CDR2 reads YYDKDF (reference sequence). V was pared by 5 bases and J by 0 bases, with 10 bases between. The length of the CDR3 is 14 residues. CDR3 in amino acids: CATSRGSLNTEAFF. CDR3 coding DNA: TGTGCCACCAGCCGAGGAAGCCTGAACACTGAAGCTTTCTTT.

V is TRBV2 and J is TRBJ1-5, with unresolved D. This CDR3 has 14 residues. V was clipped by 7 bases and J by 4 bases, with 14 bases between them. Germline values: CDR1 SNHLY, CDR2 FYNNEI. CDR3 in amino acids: CASTGFRGNQPQHF. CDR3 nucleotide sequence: TGTGCCAGCACCGGTTTCAGAGGTAATCAGCCCCAGCATTTT.

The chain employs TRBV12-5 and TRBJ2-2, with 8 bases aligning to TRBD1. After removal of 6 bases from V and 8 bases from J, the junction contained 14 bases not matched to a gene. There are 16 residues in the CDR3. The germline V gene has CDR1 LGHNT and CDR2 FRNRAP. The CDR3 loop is CASGRGQGATLGELFF. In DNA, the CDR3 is TGTGCTAGTGGAAGGGGGCAGGGGGCTACTTTGGGGGAGCTGTTTTTT.

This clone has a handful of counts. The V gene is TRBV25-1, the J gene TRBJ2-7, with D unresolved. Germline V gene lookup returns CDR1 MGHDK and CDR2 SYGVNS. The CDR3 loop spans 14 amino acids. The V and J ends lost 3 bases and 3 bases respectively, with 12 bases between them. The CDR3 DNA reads TGTGCCAGCAGTGATTTAGCAGTCGGCTACGAGCAGTACTTC. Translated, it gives CASSDLAVGYEQYF.

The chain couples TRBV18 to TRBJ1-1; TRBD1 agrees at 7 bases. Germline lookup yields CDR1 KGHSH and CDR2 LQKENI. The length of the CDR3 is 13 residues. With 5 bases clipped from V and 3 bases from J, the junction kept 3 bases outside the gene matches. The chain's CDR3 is CASSDRAHTEAFF. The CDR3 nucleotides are TGTGCCAGCTCAGACAGGGCCCACACTGAAGCTTTCTTT.

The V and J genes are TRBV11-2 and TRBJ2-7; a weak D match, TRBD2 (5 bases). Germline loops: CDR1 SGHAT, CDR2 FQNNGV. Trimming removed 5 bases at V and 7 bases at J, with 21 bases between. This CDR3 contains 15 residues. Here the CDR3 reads CASSAELGPTGEQYF. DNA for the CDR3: TGTGCCAGCAGCGCTGAGCTAGGCCCGACGGGGGAGCAGTACTTC. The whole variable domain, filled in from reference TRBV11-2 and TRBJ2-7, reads EAGVAQSPRYKIIEKRQSVAFWCNPISGHATLYWYQQILGQGPKLLIQFQNNGVVDDSQLPKDRFSAERLKGVDSTLKIQPAKLEDSAVYLCASSAELGPTGEQYFGPGTRLTVT.

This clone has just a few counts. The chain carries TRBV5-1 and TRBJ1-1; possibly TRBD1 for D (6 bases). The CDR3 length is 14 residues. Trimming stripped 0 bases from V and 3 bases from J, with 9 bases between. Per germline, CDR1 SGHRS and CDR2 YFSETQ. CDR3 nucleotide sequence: TGCGCCAGCAGCTTGGTGAAGGGGGACACTGAAGCTTTCTTT. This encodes CASSLVKGDTEAFF.